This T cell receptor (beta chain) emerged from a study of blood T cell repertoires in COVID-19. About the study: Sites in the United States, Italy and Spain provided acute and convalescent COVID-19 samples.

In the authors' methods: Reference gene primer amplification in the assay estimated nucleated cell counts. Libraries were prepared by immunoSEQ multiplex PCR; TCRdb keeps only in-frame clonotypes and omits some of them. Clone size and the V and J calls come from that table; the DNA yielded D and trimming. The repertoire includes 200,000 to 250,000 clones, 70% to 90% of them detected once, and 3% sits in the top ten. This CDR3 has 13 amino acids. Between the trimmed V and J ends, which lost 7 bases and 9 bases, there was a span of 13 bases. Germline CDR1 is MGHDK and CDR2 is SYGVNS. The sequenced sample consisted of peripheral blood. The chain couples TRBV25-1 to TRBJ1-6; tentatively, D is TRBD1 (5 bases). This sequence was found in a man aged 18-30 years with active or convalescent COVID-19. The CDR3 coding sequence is TGTGCCAGCATCGGGGGTTTTAGTTCACCCCTCCACTTT. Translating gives CASIGGFSSPLHF.